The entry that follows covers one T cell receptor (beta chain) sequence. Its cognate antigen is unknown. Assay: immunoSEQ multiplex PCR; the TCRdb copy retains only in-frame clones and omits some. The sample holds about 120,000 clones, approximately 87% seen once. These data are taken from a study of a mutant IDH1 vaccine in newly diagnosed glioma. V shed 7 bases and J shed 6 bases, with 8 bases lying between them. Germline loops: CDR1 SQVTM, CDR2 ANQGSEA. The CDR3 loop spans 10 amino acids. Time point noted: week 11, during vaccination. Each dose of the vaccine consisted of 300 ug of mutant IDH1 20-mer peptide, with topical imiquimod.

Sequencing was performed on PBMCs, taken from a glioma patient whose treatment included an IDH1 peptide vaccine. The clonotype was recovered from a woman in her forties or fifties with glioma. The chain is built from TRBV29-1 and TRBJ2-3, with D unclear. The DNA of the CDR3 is TGCAGCGCCCTGTGGGATACGCAGTATTTT. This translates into CSALWDTQYF.